This TCR beta chain was sequenced during a study of cytomegalovirus exposure and HLA in healthy donors (dated by TCRdb to about 2017). In terms of the full investigation: The roughly 650 repertoires of the first cohort and the 95 to 150 validation repertoires were produced on the same platform, according to a later analysis. Besides the first cohort of approximately 710 subjects, a separate validation cohort made up of 120 or so different subjects was used. The aim of the study was to test whether cataloging public T cell receptors could identify signatures of past pathogen exposure. High-throughput TCR immunosequencing, statistical association of individual TCRs with disease status, and machine learning were combined to predict cytomegalovirus infection status. Broader findings and caveats from the paper: The authors suggested that the approach could potentially be generalized to other disease states and immunological phenotypes. A later analysis found that TCRs clustered in the first cohort also tended to co-occur in the roughly 120 validation repertoires, with 90% to 95% of cluster scores above 0. A later analysis had no HLA typing for the validation cohort, so co-occurrence there was scored across all 110 or so repertoires. While some public TCRs were present in many individuals, most TCR sequences turned up only very rarely across donors. Three of the identified cytomegalovirus-associated TCR beta chains were confirmed in vitro to be specific for cytomegalovirus antigens. In the study, 150 to 200 TCR beta chains were listed as associated with cytomegalovirus. In both the original and validation cohorts, the classifier was reported to diagnose cytomegalovirus status with high specificity and sensitivity.

Donors formed part of the validation cohort, which comprised 120 subjects and was distinct from the first cohort of under 750 subjects. Remarks on this clone: Its antigen remains undetermined. No quality values exist for individual bases; no much larger clone is one base distant.

The junction shows trimming of 0 bases on V and 0 bases on J, plus 12 bases between the germline ends. The germline V gene supplies CDR1 SGHDT and CDR2 YYEEEE. The CDR3, cysteine through phenylalanine, is 16 amino acids long. The only DNA kept is the CDR3, 48 bases in frame from the first base. Library preparation was by the immunoSEQ multiplex PCR assay. Per the source publication's procedure: A statistical classification framework was built for diagnosing cytomegalovirus status from the catalog of TCR beta chain sequences. Drawn from immuneACCESS, this table holds only the in-frame rearrangements with V and J called that TCRdb kept. Clones are partly lost; checked studies trace under half to an unresolved V gene and leave the rest unexplained. The DNA was the basis for D and trimming; V, J and clone size are from that table. Recorded for this sample are roughly 300,000 clones; about 90% of them occurred a single time. The top ten hold approximately 1.1% of the sample.

The sequenced sample consisted of PBMCs. The sequence derives from a woman under 40 in good health and CMV-seropositive. Recombination connected TRBV5-6 to TRBJ1-1; matching of 5 bases hints at TRBD1 as the D gene. The CDR3 here reads CASSLEMAGMNTEAFF. The nucleotides read TGTGCCAGCAGCTTGGAAATGGCAGGGATGAACACTGAAGCTTTCTTT.